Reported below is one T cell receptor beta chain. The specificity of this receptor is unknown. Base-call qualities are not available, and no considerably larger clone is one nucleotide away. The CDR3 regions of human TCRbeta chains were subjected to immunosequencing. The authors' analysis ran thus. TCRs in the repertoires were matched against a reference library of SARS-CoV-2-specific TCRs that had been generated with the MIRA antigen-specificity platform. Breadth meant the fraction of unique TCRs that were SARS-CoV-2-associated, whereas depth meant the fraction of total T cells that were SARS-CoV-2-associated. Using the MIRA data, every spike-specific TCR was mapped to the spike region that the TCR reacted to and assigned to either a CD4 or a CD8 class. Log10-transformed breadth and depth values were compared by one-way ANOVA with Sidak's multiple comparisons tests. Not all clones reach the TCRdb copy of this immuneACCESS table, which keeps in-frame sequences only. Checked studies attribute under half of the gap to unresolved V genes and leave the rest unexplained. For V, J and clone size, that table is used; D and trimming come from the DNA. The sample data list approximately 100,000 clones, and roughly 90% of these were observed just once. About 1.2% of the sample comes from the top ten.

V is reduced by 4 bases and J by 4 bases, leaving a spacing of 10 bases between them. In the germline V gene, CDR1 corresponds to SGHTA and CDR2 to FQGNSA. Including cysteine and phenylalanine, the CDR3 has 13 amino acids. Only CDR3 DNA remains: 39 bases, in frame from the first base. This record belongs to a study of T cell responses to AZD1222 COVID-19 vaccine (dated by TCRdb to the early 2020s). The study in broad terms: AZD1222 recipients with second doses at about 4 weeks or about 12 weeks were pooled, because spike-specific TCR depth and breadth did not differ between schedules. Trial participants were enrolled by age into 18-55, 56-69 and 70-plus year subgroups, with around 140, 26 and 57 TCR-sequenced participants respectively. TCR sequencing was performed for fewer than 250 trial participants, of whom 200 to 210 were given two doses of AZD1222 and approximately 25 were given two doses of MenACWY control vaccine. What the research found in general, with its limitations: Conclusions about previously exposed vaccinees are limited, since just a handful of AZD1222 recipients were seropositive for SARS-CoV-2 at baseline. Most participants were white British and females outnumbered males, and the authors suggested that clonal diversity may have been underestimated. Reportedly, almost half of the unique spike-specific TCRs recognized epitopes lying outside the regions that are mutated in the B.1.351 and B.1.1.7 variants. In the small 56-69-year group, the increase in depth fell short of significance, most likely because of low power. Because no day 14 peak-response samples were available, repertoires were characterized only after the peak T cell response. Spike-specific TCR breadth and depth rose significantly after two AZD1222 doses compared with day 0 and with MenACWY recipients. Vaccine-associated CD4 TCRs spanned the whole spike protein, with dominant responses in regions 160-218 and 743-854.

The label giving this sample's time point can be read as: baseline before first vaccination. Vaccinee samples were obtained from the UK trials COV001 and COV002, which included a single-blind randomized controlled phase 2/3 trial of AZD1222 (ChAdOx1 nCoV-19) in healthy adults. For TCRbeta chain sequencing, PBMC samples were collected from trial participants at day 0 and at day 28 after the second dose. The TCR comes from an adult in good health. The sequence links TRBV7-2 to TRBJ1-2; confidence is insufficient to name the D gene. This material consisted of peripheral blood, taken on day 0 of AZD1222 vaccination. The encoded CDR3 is CASSSPVGYGYTF. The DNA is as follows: TGTGCCAGCAGCTCACCTGTGGGCTATGGCTACACCTTC.